This T cell receptor beta chain comes out of a study of a mutant IDH1 vaccine in newly diagnosed glioma. Whole-study context: Once 4-6 weeks had passed after radiotherapy alone, vaccination started, or it started with temozolomide cycles.

Using immunoSEQ multiplex PCR, the repertoire was profiled, and TCRdb retains in-frame clones only, with some absent. Found here are some 64,000 clones, approximately 88% of them singletons; the top ten hold approximately 9%. The germline CDR1 and CDR2 sequences are MGHDK and SYGVNS. The CDR3 spans 8 amino acids, including both terminal residues. In regard to this clone: Its antigen is undetermined. Because the CDR3 is missing its conserved closing phenylalanine or tryptophan, this is likely a read error. Because the CDR3's place on the DNA is in doubt, the DNA is left out and the CDR3 is given as listed by TCRdb.

Described time point: week 11, during vaccination. Each dose delivered 300 ug of mutant IDH1 20-mer peptide subcutaneously with imiquimod. The input for sequencing was PBMCs, taken from a glioma patient whose treatment included an IDH1 peptide vaccine. The chain carries TRBV25-1 and TRBJ1-3. The receptor was isolated from a woman between 45 and 65 years old with glioma. The CDR3 is CASSSGTP.